The T cell receptor (beta chain) under discussion was sequenced for a study of human T cells and chemical hapten exposure. Study in general: For sensitization, 2% DPC was applied to an approximately 2 cm by approximately 2 cm patch of upper inner arm skin.

This clonotype was counted a few times. There are 10 residues in the CDR3. The V end was cut by 5 bases, the J end by 8 bases, with 6 bases between. Germline CDR1 SQVTM, CDR2 ANQGSEA. TCRdb re-called the RACE reads through MiXCR, storing one row per CDR3 protein. In the table there are 80,000 to 100,000 distinct CDR3 sequences, over 9.5% of which are singletons. Time point denoted: patch test 2, 6 weeks after DPC sensitization. Treatment noted: therapeutic diphenylcyclopropenone sensitization with weekly scalp DPC. The chain combines TRBV29-1 with TRBJ1-4, with unresolved D. The sample here was whole blood, taken in connection with sensitization to the hapten diphenylcyclopropenone (DPC). This clonotype was obtained from a woman aged 45-65 years with alopecia areata. Some clones in this sample may be carry-over from other donors' samples. CDR3 nucleotide sequence: TGCAGCGTTTTCCGGGAAAAACTGTTTTTT. Its protein is CSVFREKLFF.